This TCR beta chain comes out of a study of blood T cells in healthy people across ages. Trimming took off 7 bases at V and 3 bases at J, with 13 bases between the two ends. Germline V gene data show CDR1 as MNHEY and CDR2 as SVGEGT. This CDR3 has 15 residues. A second PCR of 7 to 11 cycles used a sample-barcoded 5' primer and a J-beta primer mix. The yield of each sample was at least 3 million CDR3-containing paired-end reads. TCRdb reanalysed the 5' RACE reads using MiXCR and keeps one entry per CDR3 protein. Among fewer than 800,000 distinct CDR3 sequences, over 45% were seen once, and the ten largest hold about 32%. Each sample had at least 6.5 million PBMCs isolated.

The chain carries TRBV6-2 or TRBV6-3 and TRBJ2-6; tentative D call: TRBD2 (5 bases). The clonotype was recovered from a woman in her sixties in good health. The sample was blood. CDR3 DNA: TGTGCCAGCAAACGAGCGGAAGATGGGGCCAACGTCCTGACTTTC. Its protein product is CASKRAEDGANVLTF.